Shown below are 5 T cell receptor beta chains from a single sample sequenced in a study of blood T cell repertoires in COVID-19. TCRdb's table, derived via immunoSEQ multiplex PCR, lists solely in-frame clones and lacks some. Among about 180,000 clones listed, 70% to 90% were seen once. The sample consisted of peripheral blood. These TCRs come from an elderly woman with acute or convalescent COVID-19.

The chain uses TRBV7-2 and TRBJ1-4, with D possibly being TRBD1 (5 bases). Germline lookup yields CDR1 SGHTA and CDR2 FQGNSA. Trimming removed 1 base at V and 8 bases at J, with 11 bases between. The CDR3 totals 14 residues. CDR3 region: CASSLGRAQEKLFF. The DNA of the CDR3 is TGTGCCAGCAGCTTAGGCAGGGCCCAAGAAAAACTGTTTTTT.

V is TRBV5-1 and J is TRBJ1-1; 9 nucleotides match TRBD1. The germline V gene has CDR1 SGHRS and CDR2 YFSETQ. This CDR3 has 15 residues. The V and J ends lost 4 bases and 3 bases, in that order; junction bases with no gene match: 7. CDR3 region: CASSPGQGRHTEAFF. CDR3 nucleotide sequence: TGCGCCAGCAGCCCCGGACAGGGGAGACACACTGAAGCTTTCTTT.

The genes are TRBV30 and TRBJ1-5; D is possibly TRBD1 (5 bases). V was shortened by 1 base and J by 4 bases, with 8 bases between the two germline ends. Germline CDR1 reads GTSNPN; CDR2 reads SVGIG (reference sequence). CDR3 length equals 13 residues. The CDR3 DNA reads TGTGCCTGGAGTGGTCAGGGTAATCAGCCCCAGCATTTT. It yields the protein CAWSGQGNQPQHF.

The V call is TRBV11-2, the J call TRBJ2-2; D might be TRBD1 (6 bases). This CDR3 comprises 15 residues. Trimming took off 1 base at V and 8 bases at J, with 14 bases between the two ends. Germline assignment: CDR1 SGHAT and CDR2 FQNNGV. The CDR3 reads CASSLAGVGAGELFF. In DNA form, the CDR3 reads TGTGCCAGCAGCTTAGCCGGGGTGGGGGCAGGGGAGCTGTTTTTT.

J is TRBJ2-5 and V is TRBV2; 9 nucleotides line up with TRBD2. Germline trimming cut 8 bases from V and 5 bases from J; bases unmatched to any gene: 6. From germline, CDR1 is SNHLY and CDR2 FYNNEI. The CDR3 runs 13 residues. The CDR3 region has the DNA TGTGCCAGCTGGCGGGGGGGCCCGGAGACCCAGTACTTC. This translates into CASWRGGPETQYF.